This paragraph covers one T cell receptor (beta chain) sequence. TCRdb called the 5' RACE reads again in MiXCR, with one record for every CDR3 protein. The table includes roughly 230,000 distinct CDR3 sequences, approximately 10% detected once. The data were taken from a study of CD8 T cells in ankylosing spondylitis. V was clipped by 5 bases and J by 7 bases; unmatched bases: 14. Germline CDR1 and CDR2: SEHNR and FQNEAQ (reference sequence). CDR3 size: 17 residues. The sample taken for sequencing was blood, either unsorted or a sorted T cell fraction (not recorded which). The clonotype originates from a male donor with ankylosing spondylitis or in good health (not recorded which). The chain is built from TRBV7-9 and TRBJ2-2, with 9 positions matching TRBD1. The CDR3 DNA sequence: TGTGCCAGCAGCCGCAGAGCAACAGGGGGCTCGCACGGGGAGCTGTTTTTT. Amino acids: CASSRRATGGSHGELFF.